This note documents a single T cell receptor beta chain sequence. Profiling relied on immunoSEQ multiplex PCR, and the TCRdb table lists in-frame clones only, not all of them. The table records some 110,000 clones, roughly 89% of them present only once. CDR3 length: 12 amino acids. Looked up from germline, CDR1 is SGHNT and CDR2 is YENEEA. The J segment lost 1 base and the V segment lost 10 bases, leaving 4 bases of the junction unmatched. The sample originates from a study of T cell responses to AZD1222 COVID-19 vaccine. The sample here was peripheral blood, taken 28 days after the second AZD1222 dose. This receptor was obtained from an adult who received the AZD1222 COVID-19 vaccine. The chain joins TRBV11-3 to TRBJ2-7, with 7 bases matching TRBD1. CDR3 sequence (DNA): TGTGCCAAGGGGACAGATTCCTACGAGCAGTACTTC. Protein: CAKGTDSYEQYF.